A selection of T cell receptor beta chains follows, all from one sample in a study of breast tumors, draining lymph nodes, adjacent tissues. MiXCR, run by TCRdb on the multiplex PCR reads, gives a single entry per CDR3 protein. Among fewer than 150,000 distinct CDR3 sequences listed, 20% to 25% were seen once. The sequenced material came from axillary lymph node tissue. Source of these receptors: a female donor with breast cancer. Some clones in this sample may be carry-over from other donors' samples. CDR3s include the opening cysteine and the closing phenylalanine or tryptophan.

v_gene: TRBV14; CDR3aa: CASSQAGQPQHF
v_gene: TRBV15; CDR3aa: CATSGGGQDQYGYTF
v_gene: TRBV20-1; CDR3aa: CSARDPSGKNYNEQFF
v_gene: TRBV19; CDR3aa: CASSRSGTGGLSGELFF
v_gene: TRBV20-1; CDR3aa: CSARGLAGVGDEQYF
v_gene: TRBV11-2; CDR3aa: CASSPGTGDNEQFF
v_gene: TRBV7-9; CDR3aa: CVSSLIPNQETQYF
v_gene: TRBV5-6; CDR3aa: CASSLPHLAYEQYF
v_gene: TRBV12-3/TRBV12-4; CDR3aa: CASSYQGRANEQSF
v_gene: TRBV30; CDR3aa: CAWSVMDEQFF
v_gene: TRBV28; CDR3aa: CASNLPGQGFMAQHF
v_gene: TRBV5-1; CDR3aa: CASSLHQGRSQHF
v_gene: TRBV4-1; CDR3aa: CASSHLRLNNEQFF
v_gene: TRBV20-1; CDR3aa: CSARLGASRYEQYF
v_gene: TRBV10-3; CDR3aa: CATSGGREGTQYF
v_gene: TRBV19; CDR3aa: CASSTTGFSGNTIYF
v_gene: TRBV2; CDR3aa: CASSERGLAGFYEQFF
v_gene: TRBV12-3/TRBV12-4; CDR3aa: CASSPTGVGNSPLHF
v_gene: TRBV20-1; CDR3aa: CTGSGDSPGETQYF
v_gene: TRBV7-9; CDR3aa: CASSLHSQGGDGYTF
v_gene: TRBV18; CDR3aa: CASSPRAGRQETQYF
v_gene: TRBV19; CDR3aa: CASSIGTGRTEAFF
v_gene: TRBV20-1; CDR3aa: CSARVLGGLQYNEQFF
v_gene: TRBV10-3; CDR3aa: CAISESYGSYEQYF
v_gene: TRBV11-1; CDR3aa: CASSLKLAGYNEQFF
v_gene: TRBV2; CDR3aa: CASSGNRVDGYTF
v_gene: TRBV10-3; CDR3aa: CAISLAGGYNEQFF